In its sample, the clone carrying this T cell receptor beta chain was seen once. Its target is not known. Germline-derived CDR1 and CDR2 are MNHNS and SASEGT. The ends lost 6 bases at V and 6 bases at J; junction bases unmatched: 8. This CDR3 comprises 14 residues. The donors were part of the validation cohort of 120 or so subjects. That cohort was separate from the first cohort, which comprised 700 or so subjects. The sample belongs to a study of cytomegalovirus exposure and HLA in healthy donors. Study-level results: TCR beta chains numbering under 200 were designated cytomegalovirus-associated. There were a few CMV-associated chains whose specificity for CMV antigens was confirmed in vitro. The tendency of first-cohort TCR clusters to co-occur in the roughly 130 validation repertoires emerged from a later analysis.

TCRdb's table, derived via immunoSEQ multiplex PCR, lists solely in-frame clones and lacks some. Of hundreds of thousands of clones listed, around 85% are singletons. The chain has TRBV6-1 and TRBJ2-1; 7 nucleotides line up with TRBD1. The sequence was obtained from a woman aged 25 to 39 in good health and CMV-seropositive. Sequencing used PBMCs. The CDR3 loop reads CASSVDREVNEQFF. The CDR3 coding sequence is TGTGCCAGCAGCGTCGACAGGGAAGTCAATGAGCAGTTCTTC.